Following are 28 T cell receptor beta chains from one sample sequenced in a study of monozygotic twins with inflammatory bowel disease (dated by TCRdb to about 2019). The library relied on 5' RACE. Sequencer: Illumina HiSeq 2500. Reprocessed by TCRdb, the reads give a single entry per CDR3 protein sequence, without DNA. The sample table holds 200,000 to 250,000 distinct CDR3 sequences. Together, the top ten hold around 7.7% of the sample. Sequencing was performed on blood. The source of these receptors is a human donor with ulcerative colitis or Crohn's disease, or a healthy co-twin of an affected twin (not recorded which).

The chain has TRBV5-6 and TRBJ2-3; TCRdb proposes TRBD2, but this gene call is untestable without DNA. The CDR3 is 16 residues long. The germline V gene encodes CDR1 SGHDT and CDR2 YYEEEE. The CDR3 protein is CASSSSVAGYADTQYF.

This rearrangement joins TRBV20-1 to TRBJ2-1. The CDR3 has 12 residues. CDR1 is DFQATT, CDR2 SNEGSKA, per germline (reference sequence). The CDR3 reads CSAGDFYNEQFF.

The genes are TRBV7-7 and TRBJ2-3; the D gene TCRdb calls, TRBD2, cannot be checked with no DNA. Germline CDR1 SSHAT, CDR2 FNYEAQ (reference sequence). The CDR3 extends over 15 amino acids. CDR3: CASSPLAGGPDTQYF.

This chain links TRBV7-7 with TRBJ2-1. Germline loops: CDR1 SSHAT, CDR2 FNYEAQ (reference sequence). The CDR3 spans 16 residues. The CDR3 is CASSPSVAGSYNEQFF. Combining the CDR3 with reference TRBV7-7 and TRBJ2-1 gives the whole variable domain GAGVSQSPRYKVTKRGQDVTLRCDPISSHATLYWYQQALGQGPEFLTYFNYEAQPDKSGLPSDRFSAERPEGSISTLTIQRTEQRDSAMYRCASSPSVAGSYNEQFFGPGTRLTVL.

The chain has TRBV27 and TRBJ2-1. CDR3 size: 15 residues. Looked up from germline, CDR1 is MNHEY and CDR2 is SMNVEV (reference sequence). CDR3 sequence: CASSPDGSSYNEQFF.

This sequence joins TRBV2 and TRBJ2-3; TCRdb indicates TRBD1, and absent DNA this call remains unverified. Per the germline V gene, CDR1 is SNHLY and CDR2 is FYNNEI. CDR3 length: 13 amino acids. Here the CDR3 reads CASSAEPRDTQYF.

The chain recombines TRBV7-2 with TRBJ2-7. Germline-derived CDR1 and CDR2 are SGHTA and FQGNSA. The length of the CDR3 is 14 residues. The CDR3 spells CASSLDGTSYEQYF.

The chain employs TRBV5-1 and TRBJ2-1; TCRdb reports TRBD2, a call that lacks DNA to check it against. Germline CDR1 and CDR2: SGHRS and YFSETQ. The CDR3 covers 14 residues. The CDR3 reads CASRLAGGDNEQFF.

This chain uses TRBV4-1 with TRBJ2-1; TCRdb indicates TRBD2, and absent DNA this call remains unverified. CDR1 and CDR2 (germline): MGHRA, YSYEKL. The CDR3 has 16 residues. The CDR3 region is CASSQVNLVSYNEQFF.

The J gene is TRBJ1-2, the V gene TRBV12-3 or TRBV12-4; TCRdb calls TRBD1, which cannot be checked without DNA. The CDR3 has 15 amino acids. CDR3 loop: CASSRMRTGDYGYTF.

The chain combines TRBV7-8 with TRBJ2-4; TCRdb's assignment of TRBD1 cannot be checked, as there is no DNA. This CDR3 has 14 residues. The V gene's germline CDR1 is SGHVS and CDR2 FQNEAQ. CDR3 loop: CASSPGTGRNIQYF.

The V gene is TRBV5-1, the J gene TRBJ2-5. CDR1 is SGHRS, CDR2 YFSETQ, per germline. The CDR3 totals 15 residues. The chain's CDR3 is CASSLDFLAEETQYF.

V is TRBV15 and J is TRBJ1-2; the D gene TCRdb calls, TRBD1, cannot be checked with no DNA. The CDR3 loop spans 14 amino acids. The germline gives CDR1 LNHNV, CDR2 YYDKDF (reference sequence). The CDR3 loop reads CATSRDRQNYGYTF.

This sequence joins TRBV4-2 and TRBJ1-4; TCRdb calls TRBD1, which cannot be checked without DNA. Germline CDR1 and CDR2: LGHNA and YNFKEQ. This CDR3 has 14 amino acids. The CDR3 is CASSQEGGTEKLFF.

V is TRBV14 and J is TRBJ2-5. The CDR3 extends over 14 amino acids. The germline CDR1 and CDR2 sequences are SGHDN and FVKESK. The chain's CDR3 is CASSSTVVAETQYF.

The chain employs TRBV3-1 and TRBJ2-2; TCRdb reports TRBD2, a call that lacks DNA to check it against. Germline CDR1 reads LGHDT; CDR2 reads YNNKEL (reference sequence). This CDR3 spans 13 amino acids. The CDR3 region is CASSYTLAGELFF. Based on the CDR3 plus reference TRBV3-1 and TRBJ2-2, the full variable domain is DTAVSQTPKYLVTQMGNDKSIKCEQNLGHDTMYWYKQDSKKFLKIMFSYNNKELIINETVPNRFSPKSPDKAHLNLHINSLELGDSAVYFCASSYTLAGELFFGEGSRLTVL.

The gene calls are TRBV20-1 and TRBJ1-1; TCRdb names TRBD1, which stays unverified in the absence of DNA. The CDR3 is 12 residues long. From germline, CDR1 is DFQATT and CDR2 SNEGSKA (reference sequence). CDR3: CSAVPTVAMAFF.

The chain links TRBV19 to TRBJ1-2; without DNA, the TCRdb call of TRBD1 cannot be checked. Per the germline V gene, CDR1 is LNHDA and CDR2 is SQIVND (reference sequence). The CDR3 totals 12 residues. CDR3 loop: CASRTGDYGYTF.

The chain carries TRBV6-5 and TRBJ1-6; TCRdb indicates TRBD1, and absent DNA this call remains unverified. The germline CDR1 and CDR2 sequences are MNHEY and SVGAGI. The CDR3 is 18 residues long. The CDR3 loop reads CASSTLRGAGSYNSPLHF.

This chain joins TRBV18 and TRBJ1-2; TCRdb proposes TRBD1, but this gene call is untestable without DNA. The germline V gene has CDR1 KGHSH and CDR2 LQKENI. The CDR3 contains 17 residues. The CDR3 protein is CASSPVSGGNANYGYTF.

J is TRBJ1-5 and V is TRBV7-2. Germline values: CDR1 SGHTA, CDR2 FQGNSA. The CDR3 contains 13 residues. The CDR3 loop is CASSLNGGKPQHF.

CDR3: CASSLVGQGYEQYF. The chain uses TRBV7-8 and TRBJ2-7; checking the TCRdb D call of TRBD1 is not possible without DNA. The CDR3 length is 14 residues. Germline V gene sequence: CDR1 SGHVS, CDR2 FQNEAQ.

The chain links TRBV28 to TRBJ1-5; there is no DNA to check the TCRdb D call of TRBD1. This CDR3 has 17 amino acids. CDR1 is MDHEN, CDR2 SYDVKM, per germline. The CDR3 reads CASEKEGRGRSNQPQHF.

This sequence joins TRBV6-5 and TRBJ2-7; TCRdb's D call, TRBD1, is unchecked because there is no DNA. CDR3 length: 16 residues. Germline CDR1 is MNHEY and CDR2 is SVGAGI. This CDR3 reads CASSCYFRTAPYEQYF.

The chain has TRBV6-4 and TRBJ2-1; TCRdb gives TRBD2 as the D gene, but with no DNA this cannot be confirmed. Germline CDR1 reads MRHNA; CDR2 reads SNTAGT. The CDR3 is made up of 15 amino acids. CDR3 sequence: CASSLLAASYNEQFF.

V is TRBV12-3 or TRBV12-4 and J is TRBJ2-1; the D call of TRBD2 rests on TCRdb alone, since no DNA is present to check it. CDR3 length: 16 residues. CDR3 residues: CASSPATSGGLHEQFF.

This chain uses TRBV5-1 with TRBJ2-5; TCRdb calls TRBD1, which cannot be checked without DNA. This CDR3 spans 15 amino acids. CDR1 is SGHRS, CDR2 YFSETQ, per germline. The CDR3 protein is CASSFRAGSEETQYF.

The rearrangement joins TRBV6-1 to TRBJ1-1. This CDR3 contains 12 residues. CDR1 and CDR2 from the germline V gene are MNHNS and SASEGT. The CDR3 loop is CASLDPNTEAFF.